The present entry profiles one TCR beta chain with its context. No antigen is known for it. Previously, flow cytometry had revealed CD8+CD57+ cell expansion in the patients chosen for sequencing. Every one of the patients had aplastic anemia (severe, acquired). Each patient gave a blood sample that was collected before any therapy had been received. This entry is derived from a study of CD8+CD57+ T cells in acquired aplastic anemia. Study observations and caveats: Sharing between patients and controls was observed for around 30 CD8+ CDR3 sequences. No significant difference in CD8+ Simpson's diversity was found between patients and controls.

The use of genomic DNA as template underpinned the TCR beta VDJ and CDR3 profiling. In TCRdb, the reads were re-called with MiXCR into one record per CDR3 protein. Counted here are about 200,000 distinct CDR3 sequences, 65% occurring once; the ten biggest clones make up around 60%. The CDR3 has 11 amino acids. Trimming took 7 bases from V and 6 from J, leaving 9 bases between them. The germline V gene has CDR1 SNHLY and CDR2 FYNNEI. Sequencing was carried out using sorted CD4+, CD8+, or CD8+CD57+ T cells (not recorded which) from PBMCs. This TCR derives from a human donor with aplastic anemia. This chain connects TRBV2 to TRBJ1-2; D gene unclear. This CDR3 is CASMDWNGYTF. CDR3 nucleotides: TGTGCCAGCATGGACTGGAATGGCTACACCTTC.